The 15 T cell receptor beta chains below were found in one sample sequenced in a study of blood T cell repertoires in COVID-19. Clones were read by immunoSEQ multiplex PCR, and TCRdb kept only the in-frame ones, dropping some. The sample includes about 140,000 clones, approximately 78% of them seen just once. Sequenced sample: peripheral blood. These receptors came from an elderly woman with acute or convalescent COVID-19.

The chain recombines TRBV15 with TRBJ1-3; 10 bases fit TRBD1. The CDR3 runs to 16 residues. J lost 7 bases, V lost 3 bases, and 9 bases had no gene match. Germline assignment: CDR1 LNHNV and CDR2 YYDKDF (reference sequence). CDR3 sequence reads: CATSSWDRGNTNTIYF. The CDR3 nucleotides read TGTGCCACCAGCAGCTGGGACAGGGGAAATACGAACACCATATATTTT.

The chain combines TRBV28 with TRBJ1-2; D not resolved. The germline V and J ends were trimmed by 5 bases and 0 bases, with 13 bases remaining between them. Germline V gene lookup returns CDR1 MDHEN and CDR2 SYDVKM. This CDR3 spans 15 amino acids. The CDR3 DNA is TGTGCCAGCAGTCCCGGAGGGATAACTAACTATGGCTACACCTTC. Its translation is CASSPGGITNYGYTF.

The rearrangement joins TRBV12-3 or TRBV12-4 to TRBJ1-1; D unclear. CDR3 length: 11 residues. Trimming left V 5 bases short and J 5 bases short, with 6 bases between. CDR3 sequence (DNA): TGTGCCAGCAGTCCCCTTACTGAAGCTTTCTTT. Translated, it gives CASSPLTEAFF.

This clone was picked up one time. The gene calls are TRBV5-1 and TRBJ1-4, with 8 nucleotides matching TRBD1. The V and J ends lost 4 bases and 3 bases, in that order; junction bases with no gene match: 2. The CDR3 totals 14 residues. Germline V gene lookup returns CDR1 SGHRS and CDR2 YFSETQ. The CDR3: CASSPGGPNEKLFF. DNA for the CDR3: TGCGCCAGCAGCCCAGGGGGCCCTAATGAAAAACTGTTTTTT.

This clone was detected only a few times. The V call is TRBV7-6, the J call TRBJ2-6, with D unclear. The germline CDR1 and CDR2 sequences are SGHVS and FNYEAQ. Between the trimmed V and J ends, which lost 7 bases and 0 bases, there was a span of 13 bases. The CDR3 runs 16 residues. The CDR3 spells CASTFAGFSGANVLTF. Here the CDR3 DNA reads TGTGCCAGCACCTTCGCCGGGTTCTCTGGGGCCAACGTCCTGACTTTC.

The J gene is TRBJ1-2, the V gene TRBV5-1; 9 nucleotides line up with TRBD1. V lost 4 bases and J lost 5; bases outside the gene matches: 9. CDR1 and CDR2 (germline): SGHRS, YFSETQ. The CDR3 is 15 amino acids. The CDR3 is CASSVGDREEYGYTF. In DNA form, the CDR3 reads TGCGCCAGCAGCGTCGGGGACAGGGAGGAGTATGGCTACACCTTC.

CDR3 sequence (DNA): TGTGCCAGTAGTACACAGGGGGGAACTGAAGCTTTCTTT. It yields the protein CASSTQGGTEAFF. The J gene is TRBJ1-1, the V gene TRBV19, with 8 bases matching TRBD1. This CDR3 comprises 13 residues. V shed 4 bases and J 5 bases; nucleotides not matched to a gene: 3. Germline values: CDR1 LNHDA, CDR2 SQIVND (reference sequence). The complete variable domain, with remaining parts taken from reference TRBV19 and TRBJ1-1, reads DGGITQSPKYLFRKEGQNVTLSCEQNLNHDAMYWYRQDPGQGLRLIYYSQIVNDFQKGDIAEGYSVSREKKESFPLTVTSAQKNPTAFYLCASSTQGGTEAFFGQGTRLTVV.

This clone was seen more than once but under ten times. The chain couples TRBV10-1 to TRBJ2-1, with D tentatively TRBD2 (6 bases). The CDR3 totals 17 residues. Germline V gene sequence: CDR1 WNHNN, CDR2 SYGVQD (reference sequence). The V end lost 0 bases, the J end lost 5 bases, and 17 bases lay between the germline ends. The CDR3 sequence: CASSESSFGSYDNEQFF. CDR3 bases: TGCGCCAGCAGTGAGTCGTCTTTCGGGAGTTATGACAATGAGCAGTTCTTC.

Here the CDR3 reads CASSLLQGSNEQFF. The CDR3, as DNA: TGTGCCAGCAGTTTGCTACAGGGGAGCAATGAGCAGTTCTTC. The chain joins TRBV5-4 to TRBJ2-1; 7 bases align to TRBD1. With V trimmed by 5 bases and J by 6 bases, 8 bases remained unmatched. The CDR3 has 14 amino acids. CDR1 is SGHNT and CDR2 is YYREEE in the germline V gene (reference sequence). Complete variable domain (other parts from reference TRBV5-4 and TRBJ2-1): ETGVTQSPTHLIKTRGQQVTLRCSSQSGHNTVSWYQQALGQGPQFIFQYYREEENGRGNFPPRFSGLQFPNYSSELNVNALELDDSALYLCASSLLQGSNEQFFGPGTRLTVL.

This clone was seen once. The gene calls are TRBV19 and TRBJ2-1, with 7 bases identical to TRBD2. J lost 2 bases, V lost 3 bases, and 4 bases had no gene match. The V gene's germline CDR1 is LNHDA and CDR2 SQIVND (reference sequence). This CDR3 comprises 15 residues. CDR3 sequence: CASSIGGGTYNEQFF. Written as DNA, the CDR3 is TGTGCCAGTAGTATCGGCGGGGGTACCTACAATGAGCAGTTCTTC. The full variable domain, its missing parts supplied by reference TRBV19 and TRBJ2-1, is DGGITQSPKYLFRKEGQNVTLSCEQNLNHDAMYWYRQDPGQGLRLIYYSQIVNDFQKGDIAEGYSVSREKKESFPLTVTSAQKNPTAFYLCASSIGGGTYNEQFFGPGTRLTVL.

The J gene is TRBJ2-7, the V gene TRBV10-2, with D possibly TRBD2 on 6 matching bases. This CDR3 spans 17 amino acids. CDR1 WSHSY and CDR2 SAAADI come from the germline V gene. V was pared by 8 bases and J by 3 bases, with 26 bases between. The chain's CDR3 is CASGDKGSGPRVYEQYF. CDR3 DNA sequence: TGCGCCAGCGGGGATAAGGGTAGCGGCCCGAGGGTCTACGAGCAGTACTTC.

The chain uses TRBV14 and TRBJ1-4, with D possibly TRBD1 on 6 matching bases. CDR3 length: 14 residues. V lost 4 bases to trimming and J lost 8 bases, with 14 bases between them. The germline CDR1 and CDR2 sequences are SGHDN and FVKESK. CDR3 coding DNA: TGTGCCAGCAGCCTTTCTGGACAGTCAGAAAAACTGTTTTTT. Residues: CASSLSGQSEKLFF.

In its sample, this clone was seen a few times. The chain carries TRBV19 and TRBJ1-2; 7 bases fit TRBD1. V was pared by 5 bases and J by 8 bases, with 14 bases of the junction left unmatched. CDR1 and CDR2 from the germline V gene are LNHDA and SQIVND (reference sequence). The CDR3 is made up of 15 amino acids. CDR3 in amino acids: CASSPQTGIGGGYTF. The CDR3 DNA follows: TGTGCCAGTAGTCCACAGACAGGGATCGGCGGAGGCTACACCTTC.

This clone was observed a handful of times. V usage is TRBV6-5 and J usage is TRBJ1-2; D uncertain. V was trimmed by 3 bases and J by 4 bases, leaving 9 bases between them. Germline CDR1 MNHEY, CDR2 SVGAGI. This CDR3 spans 13 amino acids. CDR3 amino acids: CASSYAGFYGYTF. CDR3 bases: TGTGCCAGCAGTTATGCAGGCTTCTATGGCTACACCTTC.

This clone has a single count. J is TRBJ1-1 and V is TRBV6-5; D gene unclear. The CDR3 runs 14 residues. V was clipped by 0 bases and J by 5 bases, with 10 bases between them. Germline V gives CDR1 MNHEY, CDR2 SVGAGI. The CDR3 sequence is CASSYSTGGTEAFF. The DNA of the CDR3 is TGTGCCAGCAGTTACTCGACTGGAGGAACTGAAGCTTTCTTT.